This T cell receptor (beta chain) derives from a study of shared clonotypes between healthy human individuals. For the study at large: The study enrolled a couple of women and three men aged 18 to 49.

A note on this clone: Its cognate antigen is unknown.

This table comes from immunoSEQ multiplex PCR, and its TCRdb copy is limited to in-frame clones, with some not included. The sample shows about 2 million clones, about 95% of them seen only once. The length of the CDR3 is 16 residues. V gave up 1 base and J gave up 2 bases; unmatched junction bases: 7. Germline CDR1 MDHEN, CDR2 SYDVKM. Terminally differentiated effector memory CD45RA+ cells were excluded from the naive CD8 cells, which were CD45RO-negative and positively selected for CCR7. Healthy HIV-negative adults with no recent acute infections or vaccinations were recruited as donors. Study-level results: Naive subsets usually exceeded memory subsets in estimated richness. In contrast to clonotypes shared by all four donors, non-shared clonotypes had lower generation probabilities.

The TCR sequence derives from a man aged 18-30 years in good health. The material sequenced was naive CD8+ T cells sorted from blood. The chain recombines TRBV28 with TRBJ2-5, with 7 positions matching TRBD2. As DNA, the CDR3 is TGTGCCAGCAGTTTATTGAGCGGGGAGAAACAAGAGACCCAGTACTTC. Translated, it gives CASSLLSGEKQETQYF. Filled out from reference TRBV28 and TRBJ2-5, the complete variable domain reads DVKVTQSSRYLVKRTGEKVFLECVQDMDHENMFWYRQDPGLGLRLIYFSYDVKMKEKGDIPEGYSVSREKKERFSLILESASTNQTSMYLCASSLLSGEKQETQYFGPGTRLLVL.